Presented here are 21 T cell receptor beta chains from one specimen sequenced in a study of cytomegalovirus exposure and HLA in healthy donors. The study ran its PCR with 60 Vbeta and 13 Jbeta primers. TCRdb keeps only in-frame clones here, not all; method: immunoSEQ multiplex PCR. The sample comprises roughly 100,000 clones, more than 75% of which are singletons, and approximately 5.3% rests with the top ten. The source material was PBMCs. The receptors originated from a young man in good health and CMV-seropositive.

The V and J genes are TRBV6-4 and TRBJ1-1, with D tentatively TRBD1 (6 bases). This CDR3 has 14 amino acids. CDR1 is MRHNA, CDR2 SNTAGT, per germline. Trimming removed 0 bases at V and 4 bases at J, with 9 bases between. CDR3 DNA sequence: TGTGCCAGCAGTGACTCTCAGGGGAGCACTGAAGCTTTCTTT. Its translation: CASSDSQGSTEAFF.

This clone showed up just once. The genes are TRBV6-1 and TRBJ1-2; tentative D call: TRBD1 (5 bases). CDR3 size: 14 residues. V dropped 4 bases and J dropped 4 bases, with 13 bases sitting between them. In germline, CDR1 is MNHNS, CDR2 SASEGT. CDR3 in amino acids: CASSVQTETYGYTF. DNA of the CDR3: TGTGCCAGCAGTGTCCAGACAGAAACCTATGGCTACACCTTC.

The rearrangement links TRBV7-3 to TRBJ2-2, with 7 bases matching TRBD2. Germline CDR1 reads SGHTA; CDR2 reads FQGTGA. V was pared by 5 bases and J by 0 bases, with 3 bases of the junction left unmatched. This CDR3 has 15 amino acids. Here the CDR3 DNA reads TGTGCCAGCAGCCTTGGGGGGGCGAACACCGGGGAGCTGTTTTTT. Residues: CASSLGGANTGELFF.

The chain couples TRBV28 to TRBJ1-2; D perhaps matches TRBD1 (5 bases). Germline V CDR1 and CDR2: MDHEN, SYDVKM. V was cut by 1 base and J by 2 bases, with 8 bases left in between. The length of the CDR3 is 14 residues. The DNA of the CDR3 is TGTGCCAGCAGTTTATATAAGGGGAACTATGGCTACACCTTC. It translates to CASSLYKGNYGYTF.

This clone was detected only a few times. The chain carries TRBV4-2 and TRBJ1-1; 9 bases map to TRBD1. CDR1 is LGHNA and CDR2 is YNFKEQ in the germline V gene. CDR3 length: 16 amino acids. Trimming took 0 bases from V and 0 from J; bases not matched to a gene: 2. The CDR3 DNA reads TGTGCCAGCAGCCAAGATGGGACAGGGATGAACACTGAAGCTTTCTTT. Protein: CASSQDGTGMNTEAFF.

The chain links TRBV28 to TRBJ1-1; D may be TRBD1 (5 bases). V was clipped by 6 bases and J by 1 base, with 9 bases between them. The CDR3 has 13 amino acids. Germline CDR1 is MDHEN and CDR2 is SYDVKM. DNA of the CDR3: TGTGCCAGCAGGGGAACAGGGAACACTGAAGCTTTCTTT. Its protein product is CASRGTGNTEAFF.

This chain uses TRBV19 with TRBJ2-7; D perhaps matches TRBD2 (6 bases). The V end lost 4 bases, the J end lost 5 bases, and 15 bases lay between the germline ends. Germline CDR1 reads LNHDA; CDR2 reads SQIVND (reference sequence). The CDR3 is 14 residues long. CDR3 DNA sequence: TGTGCCAGTAGTAGACTAGAGGTTCTCAACGAGCAGTACTTC. This codes for CASSRLEVLNEQYF. Drawing the rest from reference TRBV19 and TRBJ2-7, the complete variable domain is DGGITQSPKYLFRKEGQNVTLSCEQNLNHDAMYWYRQDPGQGLRLIYYSQIVNDFQKGDIAEGYSVSREKKESFPLTVTSAQKNPTAFYLCASSRLEVLNEQYFGPGTRLTVT.

In regard to this clone: The germline gene is not matched at one end of the junction; a read error may be the cause. V usage is TRBV6-4 and J usage is TRBJ1-2; no reliable D call. Germline CDR1 MRHNA, CDR2 SNTAGT. The CDR3 is made up of 8 amino acids. The chain's CDR3 is CASSASFF. CDR3 bases: TGTGCCAGCAGTGCTTCCTTCTTC.

The chain is built from TRBV6-1 and TRBJ1-4; a weak D match, TRBD1 (5 bases). The V and J ends lost 3 bases and 5 bases respectively, with 10 bases between them. The germline V gene has CDR1 MNHNS and CDR2 SASEGT. The CDR3 runs 14 residues. The CDR3, as DNA: TGTGCCAGCAGTGAGGCGGGACCAAATGAAAAACTGTTTTTT. Its translation: CASSEAGPNEKLFF.

The chain carries TRBV28 and TRBJ1-3; TRBD1 matches at 7 bases. Trimming at V came to 6 bases and at J to 1 base, leaving 9 bases not matched to a gene. CDR1 and CDR2 (germline): MDHEN, SYDVKM. The CDR3 is 16 amino acids. The chain's CDR3 is CASRTPGTASGNTIYF. The CDR3 coding sequence is TGTGCCAGCAGAACTCCCGGGACAGCTTCTGGAAACACCATATATTTT.

The table lists this clone with a count of one. The CDR3 here is CASSPPGILYNEQFF. The CDR3, as DNA: TGTGCCAGCAGCCCCCCAGGAATTCTCTACAATGAGCAGTTCTTC. The V call is TRBV6-5, the J call TRBJ2-1; D gene ambiguous. Germline lookup yields CDR1 MNHEY and CDR2 SVGAGI. V was pared by 6 bases and J by 3 bases, with 15 bases between. This CDR3 region has 15 residues.

This chain links TRBV28 with TRBJ2-2, with TRBD2 matching 7 bases. This CDR3 is 16 amino acids long. Germline trimming cut 8 bases from V and 0 bases from J; bases unmatched to any gene: 9. Germline lookup yields CDR1 MDHEN and CDR2 SYDVKM. CDR3 residues: CASSMGGLSNTGELFF. DNA for the CDR3: TGTGCCAGCTCGATGGGGGGGTTATCGAACACCGGGGAGCTGTTTTTT.

In nucleotides, the CDR3 is TGTGCCAGTAGTATCCAGGGGCGAGAGACCCAGTACTTC. Its protein product is CASSIQGRETQYF. The chain couples TRBV19 to TRBJ2-5; TRBD1 is a possible D gene (6 bases). Germline V gives CDR1 LNHDA, CDR2 SQIVND (reference sequence). This CDR3 contains 13 residues. The germline V and J ends were trimmed by 3 bases and 4 bases, with 9 bases remaining between them.

This chain links TRBV6-5 with TRBJ1-2; 9 positions agree with TRBD1. CDR3 length: 16 amino acids. Germline-derived CDR1 and CDR2 are MNHEY and SVGAGI. V trimming: 2 bases; J trimming: 2 bases; junction bases outside the gene matches: 6. This CDR3 reads CASSYVRDRVNYGYTF. The CDR3 nucleotides are TGTGCCAGCAGTTACGTCCGGGACAGGGTAAACTATGGCTACACCTTC.

This clone was counted a few times. The chain combines TRBV4-2 with TRBJ1-2, with D unresolved. Trimming removed 4 bases from V and 0 bases from J, with 12 bases in between. CDR3 length: 15 residues. Per the germline V gene, CDR1 is LGHNA and CDR2 is YNFKEQ. The CDR3 loop is CASSPEDGANYGYTF. CDR3 coding DNA: TGTGCCAGCAGCCCGGAGGATGGAGCTAACTATGGCTACACCTTC.

The chain couples TRBV29-1 to TRBJ1-1; TRBD1 agrees at 8 bases. The CDR3 covers 14 residues. The germline CDR1 and CDR2 sequences are SQVTM and ANQGSEA. V lost 2 bases and J lost 1; bases outside the gene matches: 3. The CDR3 DNA follows: TGCAGCGTTGAACACAGGGGGAAGAACACTGAAGCTTTCTTT. Protein: CSVEHRGKNTEAFF.

The genes are TRBV27 and TRBJ2-1, with D perhaps TRBD1 (6 bases). CDR1 and CDR2 (germline): MNHEY, SMNVEV (reference sequence). The CDR3 extends over 12 amino acids. V was trimmed by 8 bases and J by 10 bases, leaving 15 bases between them. The CDR3 is CASLKTGSEQFF. CDR3 DNA sequence: TGTGCCAGCCTGAAGACAGGTTCGGAGCAGTTCTTC.

In this sample, this clone turned up a few times. The chain joins TRBV2 to TRBJ1-5, with D tentatively TRBD1 (6 bases). Trimming pared 7 bases from V and 7 bases from J, leaving 14 bases between. This CDR3 spans 13 amino acids. In germline, CDR1 is SNHLY, CDR2 FYNNEI. The CDR3 nucleotides read TGTGCCAGCACTGACAGGCAACAGCAGCCCCAGCATTTT. It specifies CASTDRQQQPQHF.

CDR3 DNA: TGTGCCAGCAGCTCAACTTATTCCCCAGGGGTGCCTGGGGCCAACGTCCTGACTTTC. Its translation: CASSSTYSPGVPGANVLTF. The chain employs TRBV11-3 and TRBJ2-6; perhaps TRBD1 as D (6 bases). Germline CDR1 is SGHNT and CDR2 is YENEEA. Trimming took off 4 bases at V and 2 bases at J, with 21 bases between the two ends. The CDR3 runs 19 residues.

This rearrangement joins TRBV6-4 to TRBJ2-4; 8 nucleotides match TRBD1. Trimming at V came to 2 bases and at J to 0 bases, leaving 3 bases not matched to a gene. CDR1 and CDR2 from the germline V gene are MRHNA and SNTAGT. The CDR3 spans 16 residues. CDR3 in amino acids: CASSDEDRVAKNIQYF. The CDR3, as DNA: TGTGCCAGCAGTGACGAGGACAGGGTAGCCAAAAACATTCAGTACTTC.

The rearrangement links TRBV7-9 to TRBJ2-5; perhaps TRBD1 as D (5 bases). Germline-derived CDR1 and CDR2 are SEHNR and FQNEAQ (reference sequence). V dropped 5 bases and J dropped 1 base, with 11 bases sitting between them. This CDR3 comprises 14 residues. The DNA for the CDR3 is TGTGCCAGCAGCCTCGACAGTCTCCAAGAGACCCAGTACTTC. Encoded protein: CASSLDSLQETQYF.